The TCR beta chain described here comes from a study of blood T cell repertoires in COVID-19. The wider study: Sample material is recorded as cDNA or gDNA derived from T cells, B-cell-depleted T cells, or PBMCs.

Profiling relied on immunoSEQ multiplex PCR, and the TCRdb table lists in-frame clones only, not all of them. The data contain roughly 100,000 clones, about four fifths of them singletons. V shed 2 bases and J shed 4 bases, with 14 bases lying between them. This CDR3 region has 15 residues. Germline V gene lookup returns CDR1 MNHNS and CDR2 SASEGT. The sequenced material came from peripheral blood. J is TRBJ1-2 and V is TRBV6-1; D is perhaps TRBD1 (6 bases). The sequence was obtained from a human donor in a cohort sampled during active COVID-19. The CDR3 sequence is CASSEPWQGPYGYTF. The CDR3 DNA is TGTGCCAGCAGTGAACCGTGGCAGGGGCCCTATGGCTACACCTTC.